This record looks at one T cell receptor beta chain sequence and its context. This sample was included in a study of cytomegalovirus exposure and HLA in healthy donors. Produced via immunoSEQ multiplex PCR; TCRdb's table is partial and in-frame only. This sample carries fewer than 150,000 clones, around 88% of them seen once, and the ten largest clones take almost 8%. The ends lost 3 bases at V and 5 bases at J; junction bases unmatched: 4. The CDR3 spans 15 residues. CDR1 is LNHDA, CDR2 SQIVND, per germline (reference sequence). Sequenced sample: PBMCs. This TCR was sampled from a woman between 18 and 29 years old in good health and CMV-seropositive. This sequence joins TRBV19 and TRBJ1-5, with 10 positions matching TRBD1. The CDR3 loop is CASSIRDRGYQPQHF. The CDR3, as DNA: TGTGCCAGTAGTATTAGGGACAGGGGTTATCAGCCCCAGCATTTT.